Sequencing of this TCR beta chain was carried out in a study of shared clonotypes between healthy human individuals. The CDR3 is made up of 18 amino acids. The germline CDR1 and CDR2 sequences are SGHDT and YYEEEE. V lost 2 bases, J lost 0 bases, and 11 bases stayed unmatched. For every subset, genomic DNA was evenly distributed across several immunoSEQ plates. The protocol was immunoSEQ multiplex PCR, while the TCRdb copy is restricted to in-frame clones and leaves out a portion. The data contain roughly 1 million clones, around three quarters of them singletons. This TCR was sampled from a man between 18 and 35 years old in good health. Some clones in this sample may be carry-over from other donors' samples. This chain joins TRBV5-6 and TRBJ2-1; 7 bases map to TRBD2. Material for sequencing was memory CD4+ T cells from PBMCs. Subset here: CD45RA-negative fraction. This chain's CDR3 is CASSFPSGAVISYNEQFF. CDR3 nucleotide sequence: TGTGCCAGCAGCTTCCCCAGCGGGGCGGTAATCTCCTACAATGAGCAGTTCTTC.